This T cell receptor (beta chain) was found in a study of OX40 agonist ivuxolimab in advanced cancers. Across the whole study: Patients were infused with ivuxolimab every 2 weeks at 0.01 to 10 mg/kg. From about 23 to 85 years was the age range, with a mean of approximately 63 years, and about 83% were male.

Germline CDR1 LGHNA, CDR2 YSLEER. The CDR3 contains 16 residues. The germline V and J ends were trimmed by 0 bases and 3 bases, with 14 bases remaining between them. Some clones are missing from TCRdb's copy, which holds only in-frame ones; the method was immunoSEQ multiplex PCR. Of about 15,000 clones detected, approximately 80% appear once; the ten largest clones hold under 40%. The chain has TRBV4-3 and TRBJ1-2, with D maybe TRBD1 (6 bases). This specimen consisted of CD4+ or CD8+ T cells sorted from blood, obtained in a trial of the OX40 agonist ivuxolimab. The clonotype was recovered from an adult with an advanced solid tumor such as melanoma, head and neck, liver or kidney cancer. The CDR3 loop is CASSQDRGRGYYGYTF. The CDR3 bases are TGCGCCAGCAGCCAAGATAGGGGGAGGGGGTACTATGGCTACACCTTC.